This T cell receptor (beta chain) came from a study of blood T cell repertoires in COVID-19. The CDR3 contains 16 residues. J gave up 0 bases and V 4 bases, and 6 bases lay outside the gene matches. Germline CDR1 KGHDR, CDR2 SFDVKD. Original analysis: Reference gene primer amplification gave estimated nucleated cell counts. Sequenced by immunoSEQ multiplex PCR; TCRdb stores in-frame clones only, minus some. D and trimming were read from the DNA, whereas the V and J calls and clone size are those reported in that table. Altogether more than 90,000 clones are present, more than 60% being singletons, with the ten largest covering about 2.5%.

V usage is TRBV24-1 and J usage is TRBJ2-7; 9 nucleotides line up with TRBD1. This clonotype was obtained from a man over 45 with acute or convalescent COVID-19. Input material: peripheral blood. The CDR3 spells CATSDPGQGNSYEQYF. The DNA for the CDR3 is TGTGCCACCAGTGACCCGGGACAGGGTAACTCCTACGAGCAGTACTTC.